Listed here are 14 T cell receptor gamma chains from one sample, sequenced in a study of gamma delta lymphoproliferative disorders and STAT genes. PBMCs from patients and controls supplied the genomic DNA for sequencing. TCRdb redid clone calling on the multiplex PCR reads using CATT. The sample contains some 5,000 gamma-chain clones, more than 7% of which appear only once. Sequencing used blood. The receptors derive from a human donor in good health.

This clone is judged medium-sized. The gene calls are TRGV10 and TRGJP1. Matching the DNA to germline supplied the J gene, which TCRdb does not give. TRGV10 has ORF status, its function being uncertain. This CDR3 has 13 residues. With 13 bases clipped from V and 4 bases from J, the junction kept 10 bases outside the gene matches. CDR3 bases: TGTGCTGTACAAGCCCGCACTGGTTGGTTCAAGATATTT. It is translated as CAVQARTGWFKIF.

This clone is judged medium-sized. The chain combines TRGV9 with TRGJP1. TCRdb offers no J gene call, so here the DNA was matched to germline to obtain one. The germline CDR1 and CDR2 sequences are GITISATS and ISYDGTV (reference sequence). V dropped 1 base and J dropped 4; count of bases not matched to a gene: 15. This CDR3 spans 18 amino acids. In DNA form, the CDR3 reads TGTGCCTTGTGGGAGGTCCCCAGGCACAGAGGCACTGGTTGGTTCAAGATATTT. Its protein is CALWEVPRHRGTGWFKIF.

This clone is termed medium-sized (0.01 to 0.1%). The chain links TRGV10 to TRGJ1 or TRGJ2. No J gene was available from TCRdb, and it was assigned here by a germline match of the DNA. TRGV10 is identified as an open reading frame with a role that is uncertain. The CDR3 runs to 12 residues. J gave up 2 bases and V 8 bases, and 4 bases lay outside the gene matches. CDR3 DNA: TGTGCTGCGTGGCCCGATTATTATAAGAAACTCTTT. Translated: CAAWPDYYKKLF.

In this sample, this clone turned up a few times. With a much larger clone just one base away, this may be a read error. It is unclear where the CDR3 begins or ends on the DNA, so no DNA is shown, and the CDR3 is as TCRdb lists it. For the V gene the call is TRGV11; the J gene has no call. TRGV11 is noted as an ORF with a role that remains uncertain. The CDR3 is 15 residues long, counting both termini. CDR3 protein: CTTVPAGFCGWFKIF.

This clone ranks as medium-sized. The V gene is TRGV3, the J gene TRGJ1 or TRGJ2. The J gene, not given by TCRdb, was assigned here from a germline match of the nucleotide sequence. V lost 1 base to trimming and J lost 1 base; unmatched junction nucleotides: 10. Germline loops: CDR1 VTNTFY, CDR2 YDVSTARD (reference sequence). The CDR3 length is 16 residues. The CDR3 coding sequence is TGTGCCACCTGGGACAGTCGGGGGATCAATTATTATAAGAAACTCTTT. Residues: CATWDSRGINYYKKLF.

The rearrangement links TRGV4 to TRGJ1 or TRGJ2. Since TCRdb gives no J gene, matching the DNA to germline was used here to assign it. Trimming cost V 0 bases and J 3 bases; bases outside gene matches: 5. The CDR3 totals 14 residues. Germline CDR1 EGSTGY, CDR2 YDSYTSSV. The CDR3 nucleotides read TGTGCCACCTGGGATGGGCACTCTTATTATAAGAAACTCTTT. It is translated as CATWDGHSYYKKLF.

By share, this clone counts as large. Mismatch with germline at one junction end may stem from a read error. The chain recombines TRGV8 with TRGJP1. As TCRdb names no J gene, one was assigned here on the basis of a DNA match to germline. The length of the CDR3 is 9 residues. The V gene's germline CDR1 is VENAVY and CDR2 YDSYNSRV. For the CDR3, the DNA is TGTACCACTGGTTGGTTCAAGATATTT. Its protein is CTTGWFKIF.

By share, this clone counts as medium-sized (0.01 to 0.1%). The chain has TRGV8 and TRGJ1 or TRGJ2. Germline matching of the DNA provided the J gene here, since TCRdb leaves it blank. The CDR3 totals 12 residues. With V trimmed by 1 base and J by 6 bases, 3 bases remained unmatched. CDR1 is VENAVY and CDR2 is YDSYNSRV in the germline V gene. The CDR3 protein is CATWDRSYKKLF. As DNA, the CDR3 is TGTGCCACCTGGGATAGAAGTTATAAGAAACTCTTT.

By sample share, this clone is medium-sized. The rearrangement links TRGV10 to TRGJP1. The J gene comes from matching the DNA to germline here; TCRdb lacks it. TRGV10 counts as an open reading frame of uncertain function. J was trimmed by 12 bases and V by 7 bases; bases with no gene match: 3. This CDR3 has 10 residues. The CDR3 DNA is TGTGCTGCGTGGTTAGGGTTCAAGATATTT. Its protein is CAAWLGFKIF.

This clone was counted between two and nine times. This rearrangement joins TRGV4 to TRGJ1 or TRGJ2. The J gene was missing in TCRdb and was found by matching the end of the DNA to germline. The length of the CDR3 is 15 residues. From germline, CDR1 is EGSTGY and CDR2 YDSYTSSV. Trimming removed 2 bases from V and 0 bases from J; junction bases left unmatched: 7. Here the CDR3 DNA reads TGTGCCACCTGGGATGTGGGGAGGAATTATTATAAGAAACTCTTT. It translates to CATWDVGRNYYKKLF.

This clone is medium-sized within its sample. This chain uses TRGV4 with TRGJ1 or TRGJ2. The J gene was missing in TCRdb and was found by matching the end of the DNA to germline. From germline, CDR1 is EGSTGY and CDR2 YDSYTSSV. The V and J ends lost 1 base and 0 bases, in that order; junction bases with no gene match: 3. This CDR3 spans 14 amino acids. The CDR3 loop is CATWDGGNYYKKLF. CDR3 nucleotides: TGTGCCACCTGGGATGGTGGGAATTATTATAAGAAACTCTTT.

This clone has at least ten counts. The chain combines TRGV5 with TRGJ1 or TRGJ2. Assignment of the J gene here rests on matching the DNA to germline, because TCRdb gives none. CDR1 and CDR2 from the germline V gene are VINAFY and YDVSNSKD. The ends lost 0 bases at V and 8 bases at J; junction bases unmatched: 4. The CDR3 is 12 residues long. CDR3 sequence reads: CATWDRRHKKLF. The CDR3 DNA is TGTGCCACCTGGGACAGGCGTCATAAGAAACTCTTT.

This clone rates as medium-sized. The chain joins TRGV10 to TRGJ1 or TRGJ2. The J gene, missing from TCRdb, was assigned here through DNA to germline matching. TRGV10 is annotated as an ORF whose role is uncertain. The ends lost 8 bases at V and 6 bases at J; junction bases unmatched: 8. The CDR3 length is 12 residues. The CDR3 DNA follows: TGTGCTGCGTGGGATAACTGTTATAAGAAACTCTTT. Translating it yields CAAWDNCYKKLF.

By frequency in the sample, this clone is medium-sized. This CDR3 is also generated by other DNA sequences in the sample. This rearrangement joins TRGV4 to TRGJ1 or TRGJ2. TCRdb gives no J gene; it was assigned here by matching the DNA to germline. The CDR3 runs 13 residues. V was clipped by 0 bases and J by 7 bases; unmatched bases: 6. Germline V lookup: CDR1 EGSTGY, CDR2 YDSYTSSV. The CDR3 here is CATWDGPRYKKLF. CDR3 DNA sequence: TGTGCCACCTGGGATGGGCCCCGATATAAGAAACTCTTT.